These 32 T cell receptor beta chains were sequenced from one sample in a study of blood T cell repertoires in COVID-19. Here immunoSEQ multiplex PCR was the method, and the copy in TCRdb shows in-frame clones only, minus some. The sample lists more than 150,000 clones, roughly 90% occurring once. Sequencing used peripheral blood. The origin of the receptors is a man aged 50 to 59 with acute or convalescent COVID-19.

The DNA of the CDR3 is TGTGCCGGGGGGTTTGGTAGTTATGGCTACACCTTC. Protein sequence: CAGGFGSYGYTF. The chain joins TRBV19 to TRBJ1-2; TRBD1 might be the D (5 bases). This CDR3 is 12 amino acids long. V was pared by 11 bases and J by 5 bases, with 15 bases between. CDR1 and CDR2 (germline): LNHDA, SQIVND (reference sequence).

V and J are TRBV7-2 and TRBJ1-4; maybe TRBD1 (6 bases). Germline assignment: CDR1 SGHTA and CDR2 FQGNSA. Between the trimmed V and J ends, which lost 4 bases and 4 bases, there was a span of 16 bases. The CDR3 consists of 16 residues. The CDR3 protein is CASSSSGTGFNEKLFF. DNA of the CDR3: TGTGCCAGCAGCTCTAGTGGAACAGGGTTTAATGAAAAACTGTTTTTT.

The rearrangement uses TRBV19 and TRBJ1-5; D not resolved. V lost 1 base to trimming and J lost 4 bases, with 20 bases between them. CDR3 length: 18 amino acids. In germline, CDR1 is LNHDA, CDR2 SQIVND (reference sequence). The CDR3 here is CASSIGRLTEASNQPQHF. CDR3 coding DNA: TGTGCCAGTAGTATAGGAAGGCTGACGGAGGCATCTAATCAGCCCCAGCATTTT.

CDR3 DNA: TGTGCCAGCAGTCCCCACTTAGCGCCCTACGAGCAGTACTTC. It yields the protein CASSPHLAPYEQYF. The chain combines TRBV28 with TRBJ2-7; D might be TRBD2 (5 bases). CDR3 length equals 14 residues. Germline CDR1 reads MDHEN; CDR2 reads SYDVKM. V lost 5 bases and J 2 bases, leaving 13 bases between the germline ends.

V and J are TRBV28 and TRBJ1-5; possibly TRBD1 for D (6 bases). The germline CDR1 and CDR2 sequences are MDHEN and SYDVKM. The CDR3 is made up of 15 amino acids. With 2 bases removed from V and 2 bases from J, the gap between germline ends came to 10 bases. CDR3 bases: TGTGCCAGCAGTTTAGGGACATTTGGCAATCAGCCCCAGCATTTT. Translating it yields CASSLGTFGNQPQHF.

The chain carries TRBV19 and TRBJ2-1; D might be TRBD1 (6 bases). V dropped 2 bases and J dropped 5 bases, with 16 bases sitting between them. The CDR3 covers 16 residues. Germline CDR1 is LNHDA and CDR2 is SQIVND (reference sequence). This chain's CDR3 is CASSISWLGGNNEQFF. In DNA form, the CDR3 reads TGTGCCAGTAGTATAAGTTGGCTAGGGGGAAACAATGAGCAGTTCTTC.

The chain has TRBV27 and TRBJ2-7, with D possibly TRBD2 on 6 matching bases. V lost 3 bases and J lost 4, with 10 bases in between. Germline V lookup: CDR1 MNHEY, CDR2 SMNVEV (reference sequence). The CDR3 is made up of 13 amino acids. CDR3 DNA: TGTGCCAGCAGTTTGGGGGGAGGTTACGAGCAGTACTTC. Translated: CASSLGGGYEQYF.

The gene calls are TRBV7-6 and TRBJ2-1, with D possibly matching TRBD1 (5 bases). Per the germline V gene, CDR1 is SGHVS and CDR2 is FNYEAQ. This CDR3 spans 14 amino acids. V shed 0 bases and J shed 8 bases, with 11 bases lying between them. The CDR3 is CASSLAQGPHEQFF. CDR3 bases: TGTGCCAGCAGCTTAGCCCAGGGTCCCCATGAGCAGTTCTTC.

The chain couples TRBV12-3 or TRBV12-4 to TRBJ2-5; D perhaps matches TRBD2 (6 bases). V shed 3 bases and J shed 3 bases, with 8 bases lying between them. The CDR3 consists of 13 residues. CDR3 sequence reads: CASSLTSKETQYF. DNA of the CDR3: TGTGCCAGCAGTTTGACTAGTAAAGAGACCCAGTACTTC.

This sequence joins TRBV7-2 and TRBJ2-5; weak D call: TRBD2 (5 bases). In germline, CDR1 is SGHTA, CDR2 FQGNSA. This CDR3 spans 14 amino acids. Trimming removed 1 base from V and 10 bases from J, with 16 bases in between. CDR3 nucleotide sequence: TGTGCCAGCAGCTTAGGGGGAGTCCAAGGCGACCAGTACTTC. Amino acid sequence: CASSLGGVQGDQYF.

This rearrangement joins TRBV3-1 (or the pseudogene TRBV3-2) to TRBJ2-1; no reliable D call. In germline, CDR1 is LGHDT, CDR2 YNNKEL (reference sequence). The V end lost 0 bases, the J end lost 8 bases, and 11 bases lay between the germline ends. The CDR3 spans 14 residues. The CDR3 loop is CASSQEFSKDEQFF. The CDR3, as DNA: TGTGCCAGCAGCCAAGAGTTTAGCAAGGATGAGCAGTTCTTC.

This sequence joins TRBV30 and TRBJ2-1; D is unresolved. V lost 5 bases, J lost 0 bases, and 14 bases lay in between. CDR1 and CDR2 from the germline V gene are GTSNPN and SVGIG (reference sequence). CDR3 length: 15 amino acids. The CDR3, as DNA: TGTGCCTGGTACCCCTCGCCCAGCTCCTACAATGAGCAGTTCTTC. Translation gives CAWYPSPSSYNEQFF.

J is TRBJ1-2 and V is TRBV20-1, with D possibly TRBD1 on 5 matching bases. CDR3 length: 14 residues. Germline V CDR1 and CDR2: DFQATT, SNEGSKA (reference sequence). Deletions cut 3 bases from V and 0 bases from J, with 11 bases between. CDR3 bases: TGCAGTGCTAGTAGGGAAGGGGCTAACTATGGCTACACCTTC. Translating gives CSASREGANYGYTF.

The chain is built from TRBV6-9 and TRBJ1-1; D might be TRBD1 (6 bases). Per the germline V gene, CDR1 is MNHGY and CDR2 is SVAAGI. The CDR3 is made up of 14 amino acids. V was clipped by 6 bases and J by 1 base, with 12 bases between them. CDR3 residues: CASSPGTKNTEAFF. CDR3 nucleotides: TGTGCCAGCAGCCCCGGGACAAAGAACACTGAAGCTTTCTTT.

The gene calls are TRBV5-1 and TRBJ2-1; TRBD2 might be the D (6 bases). The V and J ends lost 1 base and 7 bases respectively, with 30 bases between them. The CDR3 spans 20 residues. Germline loops: CDR1 SGHRS, CDR2 YFSETQ. This chain's CDR3 is CASSLFYYETTSRSGNEQFF. CDR3 in DNA: TGCGCCAGCAGCTTGTTCTACTACGAAACGACTAGTAGGTCTGGGAATGAGCAGTTCTTC. Supplemented by reference TRBV5-1 and TRBJ2-1, the full variable domain reads KAGVTQTPRYLIKTRGQQVTLSCSPISGHRSVSWYQQTPGQGLQFLFEYFSETQRNKGNFPGRFSGRQFSNSRSEMNVSTLELGDSALYLCASSLFYYETTSRSGNEQFFGPGTRLTVL.

Points on this clone: The sample holds other DNA sequences that translate to the same CDR3. V is TRBV20-1 and J is TRBJ2-1; D not resolved. Germline CDR1 and CDR2: DFQATT and SNEGSKA (reference sequence). The CDR3 is made up of 11 amino acids. V was cut by 6 bases and J by 4 bases, with 7 bases left in between. The CDR3 region has the DNA TGCAGTGCCCGGTCATACAATGAGCAGTTCTTC. Residues: CSARSYNEQFF.

This rearrangement joins TRBV27 to TRBJ2-2; D unclear. In germline, CDR1 is MNHEY, CDR2 SMNVEV (reference sequence). The CDR3 is 11 residues long. V was trimmed by 3 bases and J by 6 bases, leaving 2 bases between them. The CDR3 reads CASSFAGELFF. The CDR3 DNA reads TGTGCCAGCAGTTTCGCCGGGGAGCTGTTTTTT.

Here the CDR3 reads CSVDNYRGALEVYVEQFF. CDR3 nucleotides: TGCAGCGTTGATAATTACCGCGGGGCCTTGGAGGTTTACGTTGAGCAGTTCTTC. The rearrangement joins TRBV29-1 to TRBJ2-1; weak D call: TRBD2 (6 bases). The CDR3 runs 18 residues. The germline CDR1 and CDR2 sequences are SQVTM and ANQGSEA. The ends were cut back, 3 bases at V and 9 bases at J, with 30 bases in the middle.

This chain joins TRBV7-9 and TRBJ1-1; D uncertain. Trimming removed 3 bases from V and 1 base from J, with 3 bases in between. The CDR3 length is 12 residues. Germline V gene lookup returns CDR1 SEHNR and CDR2 FQNEAQ (reference sequence). This chain's CDR3 is CASSFKNTEAFF. The CDR3 nucleotides are TGTGCCAGCAGCTTTAAGAACACTGAAGCTTTCTTT. Together with reference TRBV7-9 and TRBJ1-1, the CDR3 gives the full variable domain: DTGVSQNPRHKITKRGQNVTFRCDPISEHNRLYWYRQTLGQGPEFLTYFQNEAQLEKSRLLSDRFSAERPKGSFSTLEIQRTEQGDSAMYLCASSFKNTEAFFGQGTRLTVV.

This clone has only one observation. The chain recombines TRBV18 with TRBJ1-2, with 7 positions matching TRBD1. V trimming: 3 bases; J trimming: 2 bases; junction bases outside the gene matches: 6. CDR1 and CDR2 from the germline V gene are KGHSH and LQKENI. This CDR3 contains 15 residues. The CDR3 is CASSPLGQRNYGYTF. CDR3 nucleotide sequence: TGTGCCAGCTCACCTTTGGGACAGCGGAACTATGGCTACACCTTC.

The V gene is TRBV19, the J gene TRBJ1-2; D is uncertain. CDR1 is LNHDA, CDR2 SQIVND, per germline (reference sequence). Trimming stripped 4 bases from V and 6 bases from J, with 18 bases between. CDR3 size: 15 residues. The CDR3 DNA reads TGTGCCAGTAGTACCCACCGAGCGGGTTCCAATGGCTACACCTTC. It codes for CASSTHRAGSNGYTF.

The chain couples TRBV11-1 to TRBJ2-2; 7 bases agree with TRBD1. Germline V gene lookup returns CDR1 SGHAT and CDR2 FQDESV (reference sequence). This CDR3 contains 16 residues. The V segment lost 2 bases and the J segment 0 bases; nucleotides outside the gene matches: 3. The CDR3 bases are TGTGCCAGCAGCTTAAGACAGGGTTCGAACACCGGGGAGCTGTTTTTT. Protein product: CASSLRQGSNTGELFF.

The chain combines TRBV7-9 with TRBJ2-2; perhaps TRBD1 as D (6 bases). This CDR3 is 14 amino acids long. Trimming removed 4 bases at V and 5 bases at J, with 11 bases between. Germline V gives CDR1 SEHNR, CDR2 FQNEAQ (reference sequence). CDR3 sequence: CASSSDRATGELFF. The CDR3 DNA reads TGTGCCAGCAGCTCGGACAGAGCGACCGGGGAGCTGTTTTTT.

This clone was recorded only once. The J gene is TRBJ1-2, the V gene TRBV25-1; D is possibly TRBD1 (6 bases). The V gene lost 2 bases and the J gene lost 4 bases, with 14 bases spanning the gap. The CDR3 loop spans 15 amino acids. Per germline, CDR1 MGHDK and CDR2 SYGVNS. This CDR3 reads CASSEGQGLSYGYTF. CDR3 DNA: TGTGCCAGCAGTGAAGGGCAGGGGCTGAGCTATGGCTACACCTTC.

The chain has TRBV5-6 and TRBJ1-2; tentative D call: TRBD1 (5 bases). Germline V lookup: CDR1 SGHDT, CDR2 YYEEEE. The CDR3 sequence is 13 residues long. V was clipped by 3 bases and J by 8 bases, with 14 bases between them. CDR3 sequence (DNA): TGTGCCAGCAGCTCCGGTTCCCAGGGCGGCTACACCTTC. It is translated as CASSSGSQGGYTF.

The chain employs TRBV19 and TRBJ1-5, with D possibly TRBD1 on 6 matching bases. V lost 6 bases and J lost 2, with 11 bases in between. The CDR3 covers 14 residues. Germline CDR1 LNHDA, CDR2 SQIVND (reference sequence). DNA for the CDR3: TGTGCCAGTAGAACAGGGCGTGGCAATCAGCCCCAGCATTTT. Residues: CASRTGRGNQPQHF.

The V call is TRBV6-6, the J call TRBJ1-2; D is undetermined. In germline, CDR1 is MNHNY, CDR2 SVGAGI (reference sequence). V lost 0 bases and J lost 4, with 12 bases in between. The CDR3 sequence is 15 residues long. CDR3 sequence: CASSYSADRAYGYTF. The DNA for the CDR3 is TGTGCCAGCAGTTACTCGGCGGATCGAGCCTATGGCTACACCTTC.

The genes are TRBV29-1 and TRBJ1-2; D ambiguous. V lost 0 bases, J lost 7 bases, and 12 bases lay in between. The CDR3 contains 13 residues. Germline CDR1 reads SQVTM; CDR2 reads ANQGSEA. In DNA form, the CDR3 reads TGCAGCGTTGAAGATCTTCCCAGGCTTGGCTACACCTTC. As protein: CSVEDLPRLGYTF.

The rearrangement joins TRBV7-2 to TRBJ2-5; possibly TRBD1 for D (5 bases). Germline values: CDR1 SGHTA, CDR2 FQGNSA. Trimming removed 1 base from V and 2 bases from J, with 14 bases in between. The CDR3 length is 16 residues. The CDR3 region has the DNA TGTGCCAGCAGCTTAGTAGGCAGGGTTCGTCAAGAGACCCAGTACTTC. Translation gives CASSLVGRVRQETQYF.

The CDR3 nucleotides read TGTGCCAGCAGTTTATCGGGCTCAGCATCACCCCTCCACTTT. This gives the protein CASSLSGSASPLHF. The V and J genes are TRBV27 and TRBJ1-6; the D is unclear. CDR3 length: 14 amino acids. Per the germline V gene, CDR1 is MNHEY and CDR2 is SMNVEV (reference sequence). Trimming removed 0 bases from V and 10 bases from J, with 10 bases in between.

The CDR3 spells CASSQSLAGQGSYNEQFF. Here the CDR3 DNA reads TGCGCCAGCAGCCAATCGCTAGCGGGTCAAGGCTCCTACAATGAGCAGTTCTTC. This sequence joins TRBV4-1 and TRBJ2-1; TRBD2 matches 8 bases. Trimming took 2 bases from V and 0 from J; bases not matched to a gene: 9. The CDR3 covers 18 residues. CDR1 and CDR2 from the germline V gene are MGHRA and YSYEKL.

V usage is TRBV6-5 and J usage is TRBJ2-7, with 8 bases identical to TRBD1. Germline CDR1 and CDR2: MNHEY and SVGAGI. J lost 4 bases, V lost 0 bases, and 5 bases had no gene match. The length of the CDR3 is 15 residues. This CDR3 reads CASSYSRQGFYEQYV. CDR3 in DNA: TGTGCCAGCAGTTACTCGAGACAGGGGTTTTACGAGCAGTACGTC.